The clone carrying this TCR beta chain was observed once. The data stem from a study of blood T cell repertoires in COVID-19. Study-level background: Acute-phase and convalescent COVID-19 samples originated in the United States, Italy and Spain.

Here immunoSEQ multiplex PCR was the method, and the copy in TCRdb shows in-frame clones only, minus some. Of approximately 360,000 clones in the sample, approximately 90% were seen once. The germline V gene has CDR1 SEHNR and CDR2 FQNEAQ (reference sequence). The CDR3 spans 14 residues. V lost 1 base and J lost 2, with 9 bases in between. The sequencing sample was made of PBMCs or T cells enriched from blood (not recorded which). V is TRBV7-9 and J is TRBJ2-7, with D unclear. This sequence was found in a woman aged 30 to 39 with acute COVID-19. CDR3 sequence: CASSLEAVAYEQYF. The CDR3 DNA reads TGTGCCAGCAGCTTAGAGGCGGTAGCCTACGAGCAGTACTTC.